Listed below are T cell receptor beta chains from one sample, sequenced in a study of shared clonotypes between healthy human individuals. Repertoires were generated with immunoSEQ multiplex PCR, while TCRdb's copy carries only in-frame clones and drops some. The table has a few million clones, roughly nine tenths seen once. The sample taken for sequencing was naive CD4+ T cells sorted from blood. These receptors all stem from a man between 18 and 29 years old in good health. The CDR3 runs from the conserved cysteine through the conserved F or W. The D gene is left open where the match is weak. The size entry is marked missing in some rows and otherwise reads once, few, many or a size class.

CDR3 protein: CASSVGELVQAGVGETQYF; CDR3 DNA: TGTGCCAGCAGCGTGGGGGAGTTGGTTCAGGCGGGAGTGGGAGAGACCCAGTACTTC; J gene: TRBJ2-5; V gene: TRBV9; D gene: TRBD2; clone size: .
CDR3 protein: CASGGQEETQYF; CDR3 DNA: TGTGCCAGCGGGGGTCAGGAAGAGACCCAGTACTTC; J gene: TRBJ2-5; V gene: TRBV2; D gene: .; clone size: .
CDR3 protein: CASRAGDEQPQHF; CDR3 DNA: TGCGCCAGCCGCGCAGGGGATGAGCAGCCCCAGCATTTT; J gene: TRBJ1-5; V gene: TRBV5-1; D gene: .; clone size: once
CDR3 protein: CASSPGVGNEKLFF; CDR3 DNA: TGTGCCAGCAGCCCAGGGGTTGGTAATGAAAAACTGTTTTTT; J gene: TRBJ1-4; V gene: TRBV7-8; D gene: .; clone size: .
CDR3 protein: CASSSPPGRQEGQAFF; CDR3 DNA: TGTGCTAGCAGCTCACCCCCGGGCAGGCAAGAGGGCCAAGCTTTCTTT; J gene: TRBJ1-1; V gene: TRBV7-9; D gene: .; clone size: .
CDR3 protein: CASSPQGLGSGANVLTF; CDR3 DNA: TGCGCCAGCAGCCCACAGGGTCTTGGTTCTGGGGCCAACGTCCTGACTTTC; J gene: TRBJ2-6; V gene: TRBV5-1; D gene: .; clone size: .
CDR3 protein: CASFRDPRDYGYTF; CDR3 DNA: TGTGCCAGCTTTCGGGACCCTCGGGACTATGGCTACACCTTC; J gene: TRBJ1-2; V gene: TRBV6-5; D gene: .; clone size: few
CDR3 protein: CAISEYVGSNSPLHF; CDR3 DNA: TGTGCCATCAGTGAGTATGTGGGGTCCAATTCACCCCTCCACTTT; J gene: TRBJ1-6; V gene: TRBV10-3; D gene: .; clone size: .
CDR3 protein: CASSLPQLAGGYEQYF; CDR3 DNA: TGTGCCAGCAGCTTACCACAACTAGCGGGGGGGTACGAGCAGTACTTC; J gene: TRBJ2-7; V gene: TRBV5-8; D gene: TRBD2; clone size: .
CDR3 protein: CASSPLSSGTGETQYF; CDR3 DNA: TGTGCCAGCAGCCCCCTGAGTAGCGGGACTGGAGAGACCCAGTACTTC; J gene: TRBJ2-5; V gene: TRBV7-8; D gene: TRBD2; clone size: .
CDR3 protein: CASSPGTVNNQPQHF; CDR3 DNA: TGTGCCAGTAGTCCCGGGACAGTCAACAATCAGCCCCAGCATTTT; J gene: TRBJ1-5; V gene: TRBV19; D gene: TRBD1; clone size: .
CDR3 protein: CASSDRLNSPLHF; CDR3 DNA: TGTGCCAGTAGCGACAGGTTAAATTCACCCCTCCACTTT; J gene: TRBJ1-6; V gene: TRBV19; D gene: .; clone size: .
CDR3 protein: CASSEAATNEKLFF; CDR3 DNA: TGTGCCAGCAGTGAAGCTGCAACTAATGAAAAACTGTTTTTT; J gene: TRBJ1-4; V gene: TRBV6-1; D gene: .; clone size: .
CDR3 protein: CASSLAGRVSPYEQYF; CDR3 DNA: TGTGCCAGCAGCTTGGCGGGCAGGGTATCCCCTTACGAGCAGTACTTC; J gene: TRBJ2-7; V gene: TRBV5-4; D gene: .; clone size: .
CDR3 protein: CASFPPASYGYTF; CDR3 DNA: TGTGCCAGCTTCCCTCCGGCTTCCTATGGCTACACCTTC; J gene: TRBJ1-2; V gene: TRBV28; D gene: .; clone size: .
CDR3 protein: CASSVTTGGEGYTF; CDR3 DNA: TGTGCCAGTAGTGTCACAACAGGGGGCGAGGGCTACACCTTC; J gene: TRBJ1-2; V gene: TRBV19; D gene: TRBD1; clone size: .
CDR3 protein: CASSPKGFGSPLHF; CDR3 DNA: TGTGCCAGTAGCCCAAAGGGTTTTGGTTCACCCCTCCACTTT; J gene: TRBJ1-6; V gene: TRBV19; D gene: .; clone size: .
CDR3 protein: CASSPPGLAGGLEQYF; CDR3 DNA: TGTGCCAGCTCACCTCCCGGACTAGCGGGAGGATTAGAGCAGTACTTC; J gene: TRBJ2-7; V gene: TRBV18; D gene: TRBD2; clone size: .
CDR3 protein: CASRSTSTDTQYF; CDR3 DNA: TGTGCCAGCAGATCAACTAGCACAGATACGCAGTATTTT; J gene: TRBJ2-3; V gene: TRBV6-5; D gene: .; clone size: .
CDR3 protein: CASSVGDSYYEQYF; CDR3 DNA: TGTGCCAGCAGCGTGGGGGACTCCTACTACGAGCAGTACTTC; J gene: TRBJ2-7; V gene: TRBV9; D gene: .; clone size: .
CDR3 protein: CASSTRVGGTQETQYF; CDR3 DNA: TGTGCCAGTAGTACGAGAGTCGGGGGAACACAAGAGACCCAGTACTTC; J gene: TRBJ2-5; V gene: TRBV19; D gene: .; clone size: .
CDR3 protein: CAWSVTSANGNTIYF; CDR3 DNA: TGTGCCTGGAGTGTGACTTCGGCAAATGGAAACACCATATATTTT; J gene: TRBJ1-3; V gene: TRBV30; D gene: .; clone size: once
CDR3 protein: CATRYLYEQYF; CDR3 DNA: TGTGCCACCAGATACCTCTACGAGCAGTACTTC; J gene: TRBJ2-7; V gene: TRBV28; D gene: .; clone size: .
CDR3 protein: CASSPQDSYEQYF; CDR3 DNA: TGTGCCAGCTCACCCCAGGATTCTTACGAGCAGTACTTC; J gene: TRBJ2-7; V gene: TRBV18; D gene: .; clone size: .
CDR3 protein: CASSLASGGSYEQYF; CDR3 DNA: TGCGCCAGCAGCTTGGCGTCAGGTGGCTCCTACGAGCAGTACTTC; J gene: TRBJ2-7; V gene: TRBV5-1; D gene: .; clone size: .
CDR3 protein: CASSYFTGGTGELFF; CDR3 DNA: TGTGCCAGCAGTTACTTTACGGGTGGCACCGGGGAGCTGTTTTTT; J gene: TRBJ2-2; V gene: TRBV5-6; D gene: .; clone size: .
CDR3 protein: CASSEPSGRGAQYF; CDR3 DNA: TGTGCCAGCAGTGAGCCTAGCGGGAGGGGAGCACAGTACTTC; J gene: TRBJ2-7; V gene: TRBV10-2; D gene: TRBD2; clone size: .
CDR3 protein: CASSTSNAYNQPQHF; CDR3 DNA: TGTGCCAGTAGTACCAGTAATGCTTACAATCAGCCCCAGCATTTT; J gene: TRBJ1-5; V gene: TRBV19; D gene: .; clone size: few
CDR3 protein: CASSTSGNEQFF; CDR3 DNA: TGTGCCAGCAGCACTAGCGGAAATGAGCAGTTCTTC; J gene: TRBJ2-1; V gene: TRBV2; D gene: TRBD2; clone size: .
CDR3 protein: CASSRTGVDEQFF; CDR3 DNA: TGTGCCAGCAGCAGGACAGGGGTGGATGAGCAGTTCTTC; J gene: TRBJ2-1; V gene: TRBV5-7; D gene: TRBD1; clone size: .
CDR3 protein: CASSPIALRGGALTGELFF; CDR3 DNA: TGTGCCAGCAGCCCAATCGCCCTCCGGGGGGGGGCGCTCACCGGGGAGCTGTTTTTT; J gene: TRBJ2-2; V gene: TRBV7-9; D gene: TRBD2; clone size: .
CDR3 protein: CASSFGIGRPAYEQYF; CDR3 DNA: TGTGCCAGCAGTTTCGGCATCGGGAGGCCAGCCTACGAGCAGTACTTC; J gene: TRBJ2-7; V gene: TRBV28; D gene: TRBD2; clone size: .
CDR3 protein: CASMVGVYQETQYF; CDR3 DNA: TGCGCCAGCATGGTGGGCGTCTACCAAGAGACCCAGTACTTC; J gene: TRBJ2-5; V gene: TRBV5-1; D gene: .; clone size: .
CDR3 protein: CASSLFGDSGNTIYF; CDR3 DNA: TGTGCCAGCAGTTTATTTGGGGACTCTGGAAACACCATATATTTT; J gene: TRBJ1-3; V gene: TRBV27; D gene: .; clone size: .
CDR3 protein: CASSRGGTHEQYF; CDR3 DNA: TGTGCCAGCAGCAGGGGGGGAACCCACGAGCAGTACTTC; J gene: TRBJ2-7; V gene: TRBV6-5; D gene: .; clone size: .
CDR3 protein: CASSLGAAEKLFF; CDR3 DNA: TGTGCCAGCAGCTTAGGAGCAGCTGAAAAACTGTTTTTT; J gene: TRBJ1-4; V gene: TRBV7-2; D gene: .; clone size: .
CDR3 protein: CASSGYRTGNTIYF; CDR3 DNA: TGTGCCAGCAGCGGATACAGGACTGGAAACACCATATATTTT; J gene: TRBJ1-3; V gene: TRBV9; D gene: .; clone size: few
CDR3 protein: CASSPSGQITEAFF; CDR3 DNA: TGCGCCAGCAGCCCAAGCGGACAGATCACTGAAGCTTTCTTT; J gene: TRBJ1-1; V gene: TRBV5-1; D gene: .; clone size: .
CDR3 protein: CAISEFGAPSQELFF; CDR3 DNA: TGTGCCATCAGTGAGTTTGGGGCCCCGAGCCAGGAACTGTTTTTT; J gene: TRBJ1-4; V gene: TRBV10-3; D gene: .; clone size: .
CDR3 protein: CSAEDSNQPQHF; CDR3 DNA: TGCAGCGCAGAGGATAGCAATCAGCCCCAGCATTTT; J gene: TRBJ1-5; V gene: TRBV29-1; D gene: .; clone size: .
CDR3 protein: CASSRNGGGETQYF; CDR3 DNA: TGCGCCAGCAGCAGAAATGGGGGCGGTGAGACCCAGTACTTC; J gene: TRBJ2-5; V gene: TRBV5-1; D gene: .; clone size: .
CDR3 protein: CASSPQTGLAGSSSYNEQFF; CDR3 DNA: TGTGCCAGCAGCCCCCAAACCGGACTAGCGGGCTCTAGCTCCTACAATGAGCAGTTCTTC; J gene: TRBJ2-1; V gene: TRBV13; D gene: TRBD2; clone size: .
CDR3 protein: CASEGGAGYQPQHF; CDR3 DNA: TGTGCCAGTGAGGGGGGGGCAGGTTATCAGCCCCAGCATTTT; J gene: TRBJ1-5; V gene: TRBV6-1; D gene: .; clone size: .
CDR3 protein: CASSLSGGVRADTQYF; CDR3 DNA: TGTGCCAGCAGTTTATCGGGGGGGGTAAGGGCGGATACGCAGTATTTT; J gene: TRBJ2-3; V gene: TRBV28; D gene: TRBD2; clone size: .
CDR3 protein: CASITTGNTEAFF; CDR3 DNA: TGTGCCAGCATCACGACAGGGAACACTGAAGCTTTCTTT; J gene: TRBJ1-1; V gene: TRBV28; D gene: .; clone size: .
CDR3 protein: CASSGTSGAYEQYF; CDR3 DNA: TGTGCCAGCAGCGGGACTAGCGGAGCCTACGAGCAGTACTTC; J gene: TRBJ2-7; V gene: TRBV28; D gene: TRBD2; clone size: .
CDR3 protein: CASSLDPSTSGRSYEQYF; CDR3 DNA: TGCGCCAGCAGCTTGGACCCATCTACTAGCGGGAGGTCCTACGAGCAGTACTTC; J gene: TRBJ2-7; V gene: TRBV5-1; D gene: TRBD2; clone size: .
CDR3 protein: CASHRGHNEKLFF; CDR3 DNA: TGTGCCAGTCACCGGGGACACAATGAAAAACTGTTTTTT; J gene: TRBJ1-4; V gene: TRBV19; D gene: .; clone size: .
CDR3 protein: CASSFGGSSYNSPLHF; CDR3 DNA: TGTGCCAGCAGTTTTGGGGGAAGCTCCTATAATTCACCCCTCCACTTT; J gene: TRBJ1-6; V gene: TRBV27; D gene: .; clone size: .
CDR3 protein: CASSSGTSVSYEQYF; CDR3 DNA: TGCGCCAGCAGCTCCGGGACTAGCGTTTCCTACGAGCAGTACTTC; J gene: TRBJ2-7; V gene: TRBV5-1; D gene: TRBD2; clone size: .
CDR3 protein: CASSQSSSGSTDTQYF; CDR3 DNA: TGCGCCAGCAGCCAAAGTAGTAGCGGGAGCACAGATACGCAGTATTTT; J gene: TRBJ2-3; V gene: TRBV4-3; D gene: TRBD2; clone size: .
CDR3 protein: CASSQAGYNSPLHF; CDR3 DNA: TGCGCCAGCAGCCAAGCAGGGTATAATTCACCCCTCCACTTT; J gene: TRBJ1-6; V gene: TRBV4-1; D gene: .; clone size: .
CDR3 protein: CASSPRGGLSYEQYF; CDR3 DNA: TGTGCCAGCAGCCCCCGCGGGGGTCTATCCTACGAGCAGTACTTC; J gene: TRBJ2-7; V gene: TRBV11-2; D gene: TRBD2; clone size: .